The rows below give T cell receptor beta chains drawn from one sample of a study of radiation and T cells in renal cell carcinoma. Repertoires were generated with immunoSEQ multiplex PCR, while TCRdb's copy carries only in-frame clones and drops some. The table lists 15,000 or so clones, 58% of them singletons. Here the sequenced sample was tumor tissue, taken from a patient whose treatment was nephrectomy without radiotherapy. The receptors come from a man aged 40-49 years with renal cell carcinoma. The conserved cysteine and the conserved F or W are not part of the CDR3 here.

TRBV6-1 ASSEGTGANSPLH
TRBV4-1 ASSQEGGNSNQPQH
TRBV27 ASSLFGDPSYEQY
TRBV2 ASSMDRGNYGYT
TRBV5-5 ASSLGQIGNTEAF
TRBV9 ASSVEPSSYNEQF
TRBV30 ARGRKAGNTEAF
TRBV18 ASSPNRGSDGELF
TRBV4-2 ASSHFGLAAYEQY
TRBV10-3 AISAGGSNNEQF
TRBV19 ASSTGGNSPLH
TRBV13 ASSFTDSGNTIY
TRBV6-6 ASSAWVGQGGTEAF
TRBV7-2 ASSLARPPGTQY
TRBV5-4 ASSFSSEGYT
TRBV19 ASLDRLNTEAF
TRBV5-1 ASSSPSWGAGNEQF
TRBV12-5 ASGLDLSTDTQY
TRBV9 ASSVELGEPQH
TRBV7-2 ASSLTGTATYEQY
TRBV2 ASSYSANRGLDGYT
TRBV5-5 ASSLSPGETQY
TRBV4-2 ASSLAWGPLGSPLH
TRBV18 ASSPMENYGYT
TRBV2 ASRSLAGRADTQY
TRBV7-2 ASSTYRVSEAF
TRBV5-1 ASSLPGLLNEQF
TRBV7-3 ASSTSGDRVDRYYGYT
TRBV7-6 ASSSSGGNQPQH
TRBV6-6 ASSDRERTEAF
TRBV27 ASSRGNFYEQY
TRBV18 ASSNQSGTGLTLVGYT
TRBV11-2 ASSMTGTDTQY
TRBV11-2 ASSQDRASYEQY